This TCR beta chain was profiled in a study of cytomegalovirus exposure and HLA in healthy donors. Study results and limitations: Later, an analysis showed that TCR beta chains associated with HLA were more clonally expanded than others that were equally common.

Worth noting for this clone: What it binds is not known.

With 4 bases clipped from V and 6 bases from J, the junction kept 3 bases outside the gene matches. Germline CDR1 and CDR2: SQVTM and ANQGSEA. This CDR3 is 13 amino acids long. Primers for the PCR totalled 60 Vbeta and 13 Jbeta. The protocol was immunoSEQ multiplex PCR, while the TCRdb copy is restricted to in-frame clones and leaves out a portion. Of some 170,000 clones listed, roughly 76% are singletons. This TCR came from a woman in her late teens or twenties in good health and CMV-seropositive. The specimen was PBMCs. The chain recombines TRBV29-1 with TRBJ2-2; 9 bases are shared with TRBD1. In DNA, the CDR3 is TGCAGCGTTGGACAGGGGGGATCCGGGGAGCTGTTTTTT. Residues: CSVGQGGSGELFF.